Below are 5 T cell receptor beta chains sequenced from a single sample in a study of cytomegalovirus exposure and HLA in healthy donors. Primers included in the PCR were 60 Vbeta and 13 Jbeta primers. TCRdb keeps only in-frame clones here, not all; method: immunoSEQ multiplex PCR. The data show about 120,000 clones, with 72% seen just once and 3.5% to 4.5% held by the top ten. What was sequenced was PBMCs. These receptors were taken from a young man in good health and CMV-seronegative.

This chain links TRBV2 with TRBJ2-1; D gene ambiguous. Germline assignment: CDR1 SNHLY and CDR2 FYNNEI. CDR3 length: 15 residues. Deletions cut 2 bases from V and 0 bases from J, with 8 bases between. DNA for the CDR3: TGTGCCAGCAGTGAAAGGTGGAGCTCCTACAATGAGCAGTTCTTC. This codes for CASSERWSSYNEQFF.

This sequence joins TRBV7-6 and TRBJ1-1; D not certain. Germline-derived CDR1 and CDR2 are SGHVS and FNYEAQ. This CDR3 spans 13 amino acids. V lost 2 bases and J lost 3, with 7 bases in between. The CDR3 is CASSLHGHTEAFF. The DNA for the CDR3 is TGTGCCAGCAGCTTACACGGTCACACTGAAGCTTTCTTT. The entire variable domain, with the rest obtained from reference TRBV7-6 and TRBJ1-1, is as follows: GAGVSQSPRYKVTKRGQDVALRCDPISGHVSLYWYRQALGQGPEFLTYFNYEAQQDKSGLPNDRFSAERPEGSISTLTIQRTEQRDSAMYRCASSLHGHTEAFFGQGTRLTVV.

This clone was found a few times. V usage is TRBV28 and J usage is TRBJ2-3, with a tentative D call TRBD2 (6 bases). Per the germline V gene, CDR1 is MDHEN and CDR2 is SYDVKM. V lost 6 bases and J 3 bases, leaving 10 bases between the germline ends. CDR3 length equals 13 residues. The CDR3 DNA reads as TGTGCCAGCAGGCGGGGTGGTACAGATACGCAGTATTTT. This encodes CASRRGGTDTQYF.

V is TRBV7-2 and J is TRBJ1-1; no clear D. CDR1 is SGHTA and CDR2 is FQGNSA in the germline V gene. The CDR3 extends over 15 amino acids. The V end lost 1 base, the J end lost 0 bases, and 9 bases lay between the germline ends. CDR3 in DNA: TGTGCCAGCAGCTTAGGCCAGGTGATGAACACTGAAGCTTTCTTT. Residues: CASSLGQVMNTEAFF. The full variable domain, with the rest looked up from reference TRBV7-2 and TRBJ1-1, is GAGVSQSPSNKVTEKGKDVELRCDPISGHTALYWYRQSLGQGLEFLIYFQGNSAPDKSGLPSDRFSAERTGGSVSTLTIQRTQQEDSAVYLCASSLGQVMNTEAFFGQGTRLTVV.

CDR3 loop: CASSSGVVVEKLFF. The CDR3 coding sequence is TGTGCCAGCAGTAGCGGGGTGGTAGTTGAAAAACTGTTTTTT. This chain uses TRBV27 with TRBJ1-4, with D hard to call. The length of the CDR3 is 14 residues. Trimming pared 5 bases from V and 7 bases from J, leaving 14 bases between. Germline CDR1 reads MNHEY; CDR2 reads SMNVEV (reference sequence).